This T cell receptor beta chain was sequenced during a study of immune cell composition in non-small cell lung cancer. This clone was seen more than once but under ten times. Its antigen is unknown. Repertoires were generated with immunoSEQ multiplex PCR, while TCRdb's copy carries only in-frame clones and drops some. The sample carries fewer than 3,500 clones, approximately 70% recorded once. Overall study findings and caveats: Tumour TCR-beta clonality showed no significant link to smoking pack-years. Overall clonality, unlike maximal tumour-associated clone frequency, did not predict TIL reactivity.

Normal lung sampling was at least 3 cm from the tumour, as distant as possible. CDR1 is SNHLY and CDR2 is FYNNEI in the germline V gene. The V and J ends lost 2 bases and 3 bases, in that order; junction bases with no gene match: 3. This CDR3 is built from 16 residues. The material sequenced was non-adjacent lung tissue. The receptor was derived from a human donor with non-small cell lung cancer. The V and J genes are TRBV2 and TRBJ2-3; 12 bases are shared with TRBD2. The CDR3 bases are TGTGCCAGCAGTGAAACTAGCGGGAGGATTACAGATACGCAGTATTTT. This encodes CASSETSGRITDTQYF.